This TCR beta chain appears in the sequencing data of a study of T cell repertoires and HLA-DP antigens. Across the study: Pre-culture CD4+ samples used roughly 1,200 ng DNA versus around 220 ng for CD137+CD4+ sorts.

As concerns this clone: Antigen unknown.

Libraries were prepared by immunoSEQ multiplex PCR; TCRdb keeps only in-frame clonotypes and omits some of them. In the table there are approximately 90,000 clones, more than 75% of which are singletons. Study-wide findings and caveats: Naive and memory CD4+ cells were analysed together, not apart. Clones undetected before culture averaged roughly 40% against one allele and around 50% against the other.

This receptor was obtained from a man between 50 and 59 years old in good health and CMV-seronegative. Source material: CD4+ T cells from PBMCs.

CDR3: CASSPERGARDTQYF. DNA for the CDR3: TGTGCCAGCTCACCGGAGCGGGGGGCACGAGATACGCAGTATTTT. This sequence joins TRBV18 and TRBJ2-3; TRBD2 matches at 9 bases. V was clipped by 3 bases and J by 5 bases; unmatched bases: 6. Per germline, CDR1 KGHSH and CDR2 LQKENI. The CDR3 is 15 residues long.